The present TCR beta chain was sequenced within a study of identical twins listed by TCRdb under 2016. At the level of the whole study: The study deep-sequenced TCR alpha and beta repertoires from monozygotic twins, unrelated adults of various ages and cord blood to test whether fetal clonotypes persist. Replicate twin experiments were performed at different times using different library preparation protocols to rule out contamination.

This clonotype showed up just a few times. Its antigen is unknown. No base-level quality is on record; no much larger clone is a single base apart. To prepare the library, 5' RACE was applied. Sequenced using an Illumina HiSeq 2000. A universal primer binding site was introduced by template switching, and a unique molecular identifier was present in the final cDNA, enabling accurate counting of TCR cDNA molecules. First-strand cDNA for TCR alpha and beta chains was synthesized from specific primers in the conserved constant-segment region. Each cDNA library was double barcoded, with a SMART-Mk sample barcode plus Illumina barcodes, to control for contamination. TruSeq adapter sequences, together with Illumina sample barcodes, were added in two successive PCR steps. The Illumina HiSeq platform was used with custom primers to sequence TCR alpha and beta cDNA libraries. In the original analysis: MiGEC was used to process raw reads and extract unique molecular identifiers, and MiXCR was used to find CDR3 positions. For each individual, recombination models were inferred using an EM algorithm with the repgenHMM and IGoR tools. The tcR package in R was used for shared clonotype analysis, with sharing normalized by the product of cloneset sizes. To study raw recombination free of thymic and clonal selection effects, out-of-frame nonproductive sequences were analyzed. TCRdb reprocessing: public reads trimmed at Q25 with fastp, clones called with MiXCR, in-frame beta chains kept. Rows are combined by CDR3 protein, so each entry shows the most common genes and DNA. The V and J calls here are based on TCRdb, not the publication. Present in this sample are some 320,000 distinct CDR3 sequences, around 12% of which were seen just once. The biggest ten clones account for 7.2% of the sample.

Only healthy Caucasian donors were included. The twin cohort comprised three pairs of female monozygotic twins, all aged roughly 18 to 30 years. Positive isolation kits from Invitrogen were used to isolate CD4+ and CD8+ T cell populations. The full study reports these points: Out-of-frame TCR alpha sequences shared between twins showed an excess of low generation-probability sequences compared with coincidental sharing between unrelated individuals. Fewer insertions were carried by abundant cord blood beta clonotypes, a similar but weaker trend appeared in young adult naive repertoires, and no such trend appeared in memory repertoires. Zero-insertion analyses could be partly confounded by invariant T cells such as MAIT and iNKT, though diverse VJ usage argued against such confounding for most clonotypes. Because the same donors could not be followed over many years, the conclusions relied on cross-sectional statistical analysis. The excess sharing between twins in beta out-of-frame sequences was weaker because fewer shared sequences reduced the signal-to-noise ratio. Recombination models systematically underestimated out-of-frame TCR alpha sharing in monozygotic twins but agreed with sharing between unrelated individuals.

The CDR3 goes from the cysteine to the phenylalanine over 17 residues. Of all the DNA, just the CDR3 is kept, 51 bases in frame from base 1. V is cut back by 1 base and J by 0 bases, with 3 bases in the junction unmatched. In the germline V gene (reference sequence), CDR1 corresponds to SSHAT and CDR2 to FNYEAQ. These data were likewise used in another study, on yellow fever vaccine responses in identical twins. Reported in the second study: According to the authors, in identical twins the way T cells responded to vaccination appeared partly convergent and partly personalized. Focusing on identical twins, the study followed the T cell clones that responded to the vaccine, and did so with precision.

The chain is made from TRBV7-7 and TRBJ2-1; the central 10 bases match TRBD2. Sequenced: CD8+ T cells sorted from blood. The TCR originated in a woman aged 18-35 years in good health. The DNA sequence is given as TGTGCCAGCAGCTTAGGGACTAGCGGTCCCTCCTACAATGAGCAGTTCTTC. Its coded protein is CASSLGTSGPSYNEQFF.